Below are 16 T cell receptor beta chains sequenced from a single sample in a study of cytotoxic CD8 clonotypes in ibrutinib-treated CLL. Some clones are missing from TCRdb's copy, which holds only in-frame ones; the method was immunoSEQ multiplex PCR. Counted here are fewer than 75,000 clones, approximately 71% occurring once; the ten biggest clones make up about two fifths. Sequencing used PBMCs, obtained after 12 months of ibrutinib treatment. The receptors come from a human donor with chronic lymphocytic leukemia.

This clone has just a few counts. This sequence joins TRBV7-3 and TRBJ1-2, with a tentative D call TRBD1 (5 bases). This CDR3 is 13 amino acids long. V was trimmed by 5 bases and J by 4 bases, leaving 11 bases between them. The V gene's germline CDR1 is SGHTA and CDR2 FQGTGA. CDR3 sequence (DNA): TGTGCCAGCAGCCGGGGACTCGGCTATGGCTACACCTTC. This codes for CASSRGLGYGYTF.

This sequence joins TRBV2 and TRBJ1-3, with TRBD1 matching 10 bases. J was trimmed by 7 bases and V by 3 bases; bases with no gene match: 0. The V gene's germline CDR1 is SNHLY and CDR2 FYNNEI. The CDR3 contains 13 residues. CDR3: CASSEDRGNTIYF. CDR3 in DNA: TGTGCCAGCAGTGAGGACAGGGGGAACACCATATATTTT.

The J gene is TRBJ1-1, the V gene TRBV25-1, with no clear D. V lost 4 bases and J lost 4, with 10 bases in between. Germline V gene lookup returns CDR1 MGHDK and CDR2 SYGVNS. This CDR3 has 13 residues. Here the CDR3 DNA reads TGTGCCAGCAGTGCCTACGGATTCACTGAAGCTTTCTTT. It codes for CASSAYGFTEAFF.

The CDR3 region has the DNA TGTGCCAGCAGGGGGGGTGGCGAGACCCAGTACTTC. This translates into CASRGGGETQYF. The chain uses TRBV7-9 and TRBJ2-5; tentative D call: TRBD2 (6 bases). Germline assignment: CDR1 SEHNR and CDR2 FQNEAQ (reference sequence). The germline V and J ends were trimmed by 6 bases and 5 bases, with 10 bases remaining between them. The CDR3 covers 12 residues. The whole variable domain, filled in from reference TRBV7-9 and TRBJ2-5, reads DTGVSQNPRHKITKRGQNVTFRCDPISEHNRLYWYRQTLGQGPEFLTYFQNEAQLEKSRLLSDRFSAERPKGSFSTLEIQRTEQGDSAMYLCASRGGGETQYFGPGTRLLVL.

The chain links TRBV5-1 to TRBJ2-6; 11 bases align to TRBD1. The CDR3 covers 18 residues. CDR1 SGHRS and CDR2 YFSETQ come from the germline V gene. V trimming: 1 base; J trimming: 3 bases; junction bases outside the gene matches: 6. Here the CDR3 reads CASSLPGTGGYGANVLTF. For the CDR3, the DNA is TGCGCCAGCAGCTTGCCCGGGACAGGGGGATATGGGGCCAACGTCCTGACTTTC.

The chain links TRBV27 to TRBJ2-1; 11 bases map to TRBD1. This CDR3 has 16 residues. V trimming: 5 bases; J trimming: 9 bases; junction bases outside the gene matches: 12. Germline V lookup: CDR1 MNHEY, CDR2 SMNVEV (reference sequence). The CDR3 loop reads CASSPQRTGGYGEQFF. DNA for the CDR3: TGTGCCAGCAGTCCGCAAAGGACAGGGGGCTACGGTGAGCAGTTCTTC.

The chain recombines TRBV5-1 with TRBJ2-3, with 7 bases that match TRBD1. The CDR3 runs 14 residues. Germline V gene lookup returns CDR1 SGHRS and CDR2 YFSETQ. After removal of 4 bases from V and 3 bases from J, the junction contained 5 bases not matched to a gene. The CDR3 DNA sequence: TGCGCCAGCAGCCTAGAGACAGGGACAGATACGCAGTATTTT. Protein: CASSLETGTDTQYF.

The chain joins TRBV6-1 to TRBJ2-3, with D possibly TRBD2 on 5 matching bases. The V end lost 4 bases, the J end lost 2 bases, and 13 bases lay between the germline ends. This CDR3 has 15 residues. The V gene's germline CDR1 is MNHNS and CDR2 SASEGT. CDR3 residues: CASSARGPYTDTQYF. For the CDR3, the DNA is TGTGCCAGCAGTGCCCGGGGTCCTTACACAGATACGCAGTATTTT.

This chain connects TRBV5-1 to TRBJ2-7; D possibly corresponds to TRBD1 (5 bases). CDR3 length equals 13 residues. Germline loops: CDR1 SGHRS, CDR2 YFSETQ. V lost 0 bases, J lost 9 bases, and 13 bases lay in between. In DNA, the CDR3 is TGCGCCAGCAGCTTGGAAATGGGGCCTTCGCAGTACTTC. Translation: CASSLEMGPSQYF.

This rearrangement joins TRBV6-5 to TRBJ2-2; no definite D call. Per germline, CDR1 MNHEY and CDR2 SVGAGI. Trimming removed 2 bases from V and 4 bases from J, with 5 bases in between. This CDR3 comprises 13 residues. The CDR3 reads CASSYQSTGELFF. The CDR3 DNA reads as TGTGCCAGCAGTTACCAAAGCACCGGGGAGCTGTTTTTT.

The V call is TRBV30, the J call TRBJ2-5, with TRBD1 matching 7 bases. V lost 4 bases and J lost 2; bases outside the gene matches: 10. Germline CDR1 reads GTSNPN; CDR2 reads SVGIG (reference sequence). This CDR3 has 15 residues. CDR3 nucleotides: TGTGCCTGGAAGGTTAGGGGGCGACTTCAAGAGACCCAGTACTTC. Residues: CAWKVRGRLQETQYF.

The chain joins TRBV18 to TRBJ2-3; D unclear. The CDR3 totals 15 residues. Germline CDR1 KGHSH, CDR2 LQKENI. V gave up 6 bases and J gave up 0 bases, with 13 bases separating them. The CDR3 spells CASSLGGDSTDTQYF. The CDR3 DNA is TGTGCCAGCTCCCTCGGTGGGGATAGCACAGATACGCAGTATTTT.

The V call is TRBV6-6, the J call TRBJ1-2, with D maybe TRBD1 (6 bases). Germline CDR1 reads MNHNY; CDR2 reads SVGAGI (reference sequence). The CDR3 extends over 14 amino acids. The V gene lost 6 bases and the J gene lost 0 bases, with 11 bases spanning the gap. The CDR3: CASSRDTSNYGYTF. In DNA form, the CDR3 reads TGTGCCAGCAGCCGGGACACCTCTAACTATGGCTACACCTTC.

The V call is TRBV28, the J call TRBJ2-7; D call uncertain. The germline gives CDR1 MDHEN, CDR2 SYDVKM. This CDR3 region has 16 residues. With 4 bases removed from V and 1 base from J, the gap between germline ends came to 17 bases. Written as DNA, the CDR3 is TGTGCCAGCAGTTCCGGATCGGCTATCCTGTCCTACGAGCAGTACTTC. It is translated as CASSSGSAILSYEQYF.

The chain carries TRBV15 and TRBJ2-2, with 11 bases aligning to TRBD2. CDR1 and CDR2 from the germline V gene are LNHNV and YYDKDF (reference sequence). The CDR3 runs to 17 residues. Unmatched junction bases numbered 10, after V lost 5 bases and J lost 5 bases. CDR3 amino acids: CATSDPTSGSTTGELFF. The CDR3 DNA reads as TGTGCCACCAGCGACCCAACTAGCGGGAGTACTACCGGGGAGCTGTTTTTT.

This chain joins TRBV10-3 and TRBJ1-1; D perhaps matches TRBD1 (5 bases). The germline CDR1 and CDR2 sequences are ENHRY and SYGVKD. The CDR3 is made up of 11 amino acids. V was shortened by 11 bases and J by 4 bases, with 11 bases between the two germline ends. The CDR3 spells CAGGASTEAFF. The CDR3 nucleotides read TGTGCCGGAGGGGCAAGCACTGAAGCTTTCTTT.